These 4 T cell receptor beta chains came from one sample sequenced in a study of cytomegalovirus exposure and HLA in healthy donors. Amplification used 60 Vbeta primers and 13 Jbeta primers. Some clones are missing from TCRdb's copy, which holds only in-frame ones; the method was immunoSEQ multiplex PCR. Found here are under 200,000 clones, about 70% of them singletons; the top ten hold roughly 4.1%. Source material: PBMCs. The receptors originated from a woman younger than 30 in good health and CMV-seropositive.

The chain joins TRBV5-1 to TRBJ2-3; 7 bases are shared with TRBD2. Per germline, CDR1 SGHRS and CDR2 YFSETQ. The CDR3 is 15 amino acids. Germline trimming cut 0 bases from V and 6 bases from J; bases unmatched to any gene: 7. CDR3 residues: CASSLVLADLDTQYF. The CDR3 bases are TGCGCCAGCAGCTTGGTCCTAGCGGATCTGGATACGCAGTATTTT.

This clone has just a few counts. The V gene is TRBV14, the J gene TRBJ2-7; 9 nucleotides agree with TRBD1. Trimming at V came to 8 bases and at J to 0 bases, leaving 2 bases not matched to a gene. CDR1 is SGHDN, CDR2 FVKESK, per germline. This CDR3 comprises 13 residues. Here the CDR3 DNA reads TGTGCCAGCGACAGGGGGAACTCCTACGAGCAGTACTTC. Translation: CASDRGNSYEQYF.

V is TRBV15 and J is TRBJ1-2; TRBD1 is a possible D gene (6 bases). Germline V lookup: CDR1 LNHNV, CDR2 YYDKDF (reference sequence). V lost 3 bases and J lost 2, with 10 bases in between. The CDR3 covers 14 residues. The CDR3 sequence is CATSSLGANYGYTF. CDR3 nucleotide sequence: TGTGCCACCAGCAGTCTGGGGGCGAACTATGGCTACACCTTC.

This chain joins TRBV29-1 and TRBJ2-4; 7 nucleotides line up with TRBD2. The germline V gene has CDR1 SQVTM and CDR2 ANQGSEA. This CDR3 has 13 amino acids. V trimming: 2 bases; J trimming: 10 bases; junction bases outside the gene matches: 8. The CDR3 sequence: CSVELGRGQIQYF. The CDR3 nucleotides are TGCAGCGTTGAATTAGGGAGGGGCCAAATTCAGTACTTC. The entire variable domain, with the rest obtained from reference TRBV29-1 and TRBJ2-4, is as follows: SAVISQKPSRDICQRGTSLTIQCQVDSQVTMMFWYRQQPGQSLTLIATANQGSEATYESGFVIDKFPISRPNLTFSTLTVSNMSPEDSSIYLCSVELGRGQIQYFGAGTRLSVL.